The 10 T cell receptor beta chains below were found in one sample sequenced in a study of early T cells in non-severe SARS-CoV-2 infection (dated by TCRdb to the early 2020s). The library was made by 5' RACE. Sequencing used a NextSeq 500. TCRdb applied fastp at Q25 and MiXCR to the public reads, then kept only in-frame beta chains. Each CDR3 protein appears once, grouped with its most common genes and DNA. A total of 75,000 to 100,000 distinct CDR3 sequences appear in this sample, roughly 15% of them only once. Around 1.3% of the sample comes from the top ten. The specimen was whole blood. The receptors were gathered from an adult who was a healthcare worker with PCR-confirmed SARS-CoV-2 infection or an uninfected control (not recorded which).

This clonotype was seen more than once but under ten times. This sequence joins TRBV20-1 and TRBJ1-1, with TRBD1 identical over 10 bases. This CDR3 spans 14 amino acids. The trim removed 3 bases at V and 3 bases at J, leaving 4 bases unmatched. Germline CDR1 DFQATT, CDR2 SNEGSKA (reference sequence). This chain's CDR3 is CSASYGTGDTEAFF. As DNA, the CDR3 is TGCAGTGCTAGCTACGGGACAGGGGACACTGAAGCTTTCTTT.

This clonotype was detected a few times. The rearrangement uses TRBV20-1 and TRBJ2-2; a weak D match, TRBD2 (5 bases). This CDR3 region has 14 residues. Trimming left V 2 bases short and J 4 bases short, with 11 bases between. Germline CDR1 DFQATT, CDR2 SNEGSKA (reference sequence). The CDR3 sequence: CSARILAGTGELFF. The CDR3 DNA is TGCAGTGCTAGAATCCTAGCAGGCACCGGGGAGCTGTTTTTT.

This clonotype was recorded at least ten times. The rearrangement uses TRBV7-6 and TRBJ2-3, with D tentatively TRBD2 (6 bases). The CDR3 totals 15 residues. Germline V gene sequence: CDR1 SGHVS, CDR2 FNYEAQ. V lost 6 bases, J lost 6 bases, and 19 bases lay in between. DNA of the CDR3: TGTGCCAGCAGGGCGGGGACTCCCACCCAGGATACGCAGTATTTT. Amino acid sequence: CASRAGTPTQDTQYF.

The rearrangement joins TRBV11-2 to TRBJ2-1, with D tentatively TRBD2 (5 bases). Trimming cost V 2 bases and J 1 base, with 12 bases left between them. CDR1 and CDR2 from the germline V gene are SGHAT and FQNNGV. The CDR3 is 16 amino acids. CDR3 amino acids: CASSLFRERSYNEQFF. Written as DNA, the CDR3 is TGTGCCAGCAGCTTATTTCGGGAAAGATCCTACAATGAGCAGTTCTTC.

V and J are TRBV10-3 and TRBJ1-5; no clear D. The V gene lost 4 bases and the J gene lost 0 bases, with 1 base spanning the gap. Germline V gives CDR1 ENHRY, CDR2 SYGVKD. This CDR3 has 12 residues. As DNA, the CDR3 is TGTGCCATCAGTGCTAGCAATCAGCCCCAGCATTTT. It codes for CAISASNQPQHF.

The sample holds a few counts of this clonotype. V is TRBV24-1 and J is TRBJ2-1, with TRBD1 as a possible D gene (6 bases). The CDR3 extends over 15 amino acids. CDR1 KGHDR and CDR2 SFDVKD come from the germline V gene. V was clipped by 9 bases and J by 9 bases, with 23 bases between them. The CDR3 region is CATGSGTLGSVEQFF. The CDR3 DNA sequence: TGTGCCACCGGGTCGGGGACACTGGGATCTGTTGAGCAGTTCTTC.

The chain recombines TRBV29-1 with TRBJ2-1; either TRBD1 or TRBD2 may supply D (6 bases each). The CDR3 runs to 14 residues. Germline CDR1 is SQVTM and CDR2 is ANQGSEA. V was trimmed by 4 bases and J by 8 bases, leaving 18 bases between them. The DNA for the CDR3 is TGCAGCGTTGTCGGCGAAGGGGGGCGAGATGAGCAGTTCTTC. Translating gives CSVVGEGGRDEQFF.

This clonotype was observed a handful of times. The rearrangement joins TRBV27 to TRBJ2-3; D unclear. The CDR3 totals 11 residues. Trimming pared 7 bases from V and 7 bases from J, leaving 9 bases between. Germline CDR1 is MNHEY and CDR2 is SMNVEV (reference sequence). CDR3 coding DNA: TGTGCCAGCATGGCATCCCATACGCAGTATTTT. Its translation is CASMASHTQYF.

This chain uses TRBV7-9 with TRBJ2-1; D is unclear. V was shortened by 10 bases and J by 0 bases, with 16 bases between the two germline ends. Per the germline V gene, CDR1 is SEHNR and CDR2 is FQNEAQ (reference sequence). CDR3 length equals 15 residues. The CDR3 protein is CATITDTSSYNEQFF. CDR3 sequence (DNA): TGTGCCACAATAACCGACACAAGCTCCTACAATGAGCAGTTCTTC.

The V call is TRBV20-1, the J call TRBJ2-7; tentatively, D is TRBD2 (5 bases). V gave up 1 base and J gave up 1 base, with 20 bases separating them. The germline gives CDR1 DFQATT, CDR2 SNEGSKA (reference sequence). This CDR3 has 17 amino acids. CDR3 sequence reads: CSARASKGLRESYEQYF. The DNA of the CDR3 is TGCAGTGCTAGAGCCTCGAAGGGTCTTCGGGAATCCTACGAGCAGTACTTC.